The source of this T cell receptor beta chain is a study of beta chain features in type 1 diabetes. Turning to this clone: Its antigen is unidentified.

Trimming cost V 4 bases and J 0 bases, with 11 bases left between them. Per the germline V gene, CDR1 is SGHRS and CDR2 is YFSETQ. This CDR3 spans 14 amino acids. Every donor had blood drawn once into heparin, about 116 mL on average. Cell sorting via CD45RO/CCR7/CD25/CD127/CD95/CD27 was performed to obtain CD4+ naive, central memory, regulatory and stem cell-like memory cells. What was sequenced were expressed TCRB transcripts, since all of the isolated RNA had been reverse transcribed. Assay used: immunoSEQ multiplex PCR; TCRdb lists only in-frame clones, some missing. In the table there are 95,000 to 150,000 clones, about 16% of which are singletons. Study results and limitations: Naive, central memory and regulatory TCRB repertoires appeared more similar among patients than healthy donors. Moderate yet significant TCRB CDR3 shortening was seen in Type 1 diabetes patients in all four CD4+ subsets. Any HLA type influence on TCRB rearrangement was left unresolved here.

This rearrangement joins TRBV5-1 to TRBJ2-7; tentatively, D is TRBD1 (5 bases). Source material: central memory CD4+ T cells from blood. This receptor was taken from a man aged 30 to 39 with type 1 diabetes. This chain's CDR3 is CASSNRQFSYEQYF. In nucleotides, the CDR3 is TGCGCCAGCAGCAACAGACAGTTCTCCTACGAGCAGTACTTC.